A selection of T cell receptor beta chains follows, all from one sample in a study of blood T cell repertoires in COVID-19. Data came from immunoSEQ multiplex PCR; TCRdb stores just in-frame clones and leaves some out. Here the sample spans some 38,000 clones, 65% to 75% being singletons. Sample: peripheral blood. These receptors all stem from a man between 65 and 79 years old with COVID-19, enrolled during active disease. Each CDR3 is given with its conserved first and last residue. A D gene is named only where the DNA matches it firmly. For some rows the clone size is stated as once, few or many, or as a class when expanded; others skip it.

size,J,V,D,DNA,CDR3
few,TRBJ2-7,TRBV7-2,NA,TGTGCCAGCAGCTTAGTCGGGTACGAGCAGTACTTC,CASSLVGYEQYF
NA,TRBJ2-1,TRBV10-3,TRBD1,TGTGCCATCACAGGGGGCAACGGGAATGAGCAGTTCTTC,CAITGGNGNEQFF
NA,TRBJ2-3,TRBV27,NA,TGTGCCAGCAGGGGGCTACTGGGGACAGATACGCAGTATTTT,CASRGLLGTDTQYF
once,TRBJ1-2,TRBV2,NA,TGTGCCAGCAGCGAACATAACTATGGCTACACCTTC,CASSEHNYGYTF
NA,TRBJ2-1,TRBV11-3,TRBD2,TGTGCCAGCAGCTTAGGGGCTAGCGGGAGCTTTGAGCAGTTCTTC,CASSLGASGSFEQFF
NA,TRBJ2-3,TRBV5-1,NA,TGCGCCAGCGCCGAGGGAGTGGATACGCAGTATTTT,CASAEGVDTQYF
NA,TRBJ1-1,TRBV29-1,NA,TGCAGCGTTGTGCAAGGGGCTGAAGCTTTCTTT,CSVVQGAEAFF
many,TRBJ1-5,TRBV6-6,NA,TGTGCCAGCAGTTACCCGGAGGGGAATCAGCCCCAGCATTTT,CASSYPEGNQPQHF
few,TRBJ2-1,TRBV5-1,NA,TGCGCCAGCAGCTTGGCCGTACTGAACAATGAGCAGTTCTTC,CASSLAVLNNEQFF
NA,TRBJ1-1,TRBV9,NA,TGTGCCAGCAGCGTAGGGAGCCCCGGGGAAGCTTTCTTT,CASSVGSPGEAFF
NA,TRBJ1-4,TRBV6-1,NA,TGTGCCAGCAGTGAAAAGGGAGGGCGCGGTAATGAAAAACTGTTTTTT,CASSEKGGRGNEKLFF
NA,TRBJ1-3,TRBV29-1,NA,TGCAGCGTTGATCGACCCGACAATACCCCCCGCTCTGGAAACACCATATATTTT,CSVDRPDNTPRSGNTIYF
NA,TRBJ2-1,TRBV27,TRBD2,TGTGCCAGCAGTTCCAGAAAGACTAGCGGTACCTACAATGAGCAGTTCTTC,CASSSRKTSGTYNEQFF
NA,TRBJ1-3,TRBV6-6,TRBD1,TGTGCCAGCAGGCCCGGTACAGGGGGCTCTGGAAACACCATATATTTT,CASRPGTGGSGNTIYF
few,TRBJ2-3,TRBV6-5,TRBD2,TGTGCCAGCCATGAGCGGGAGGCTTACACAGATACGCAGTATTTT,CASHEREAYTDTQYF
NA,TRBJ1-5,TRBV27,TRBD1,TGTGCCAGCAGTTTTGGGAGACAGGGGGTTGGGCCCCAGCATTTT,CASSFGRQGVGPQHF
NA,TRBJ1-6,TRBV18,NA,TGTGCCAGCTCACCTGGGAGGGGCGACTCACCCCTCCACTTT,CASSPGRGDSPLHF
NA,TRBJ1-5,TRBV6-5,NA,TGTGCCAGCAGTTACCAGGGGAACGGAATGCAGCCCCAGCATTTT,CASSYQGNGMQPQHF
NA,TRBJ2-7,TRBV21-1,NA,TGTGCCAGCACAATTCTCGGACACGGTCACTCGCGGGAGCAGTACTTC,CASTILGHGHSREQYF
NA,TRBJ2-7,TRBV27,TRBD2,TGTGCCAGCAGTTTCGGGGGGAGGGCCTACGAGCAGTACTTC,CASSFGGRAYEQYF
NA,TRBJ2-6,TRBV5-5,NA,TGTGCCAGCAGCCACCACCGGGAAGGGGCCAACGTCCTGACTTTC,CASSHHREGANVLTF
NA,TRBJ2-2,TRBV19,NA,TGTGCCAGTAGTATGGGATTCAGGACAGCGAACACCGGGGAGCTGTTTTTT,CASSMGFRTANTGELFF
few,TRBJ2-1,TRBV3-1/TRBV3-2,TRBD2,TGTGCCAGCAGCCACGGGACTAGTAATGAGCAGTTCTTC,CASSHGTSNEQFF
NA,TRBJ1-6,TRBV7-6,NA,TGTGCCAGCAGCAACACGGTCCAGACGCGGGATTCACCCCTCCACTTT,CASSNTVQTRDSPLHF
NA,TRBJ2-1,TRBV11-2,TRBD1,TGTGCCAGCAGCAGCCCCCGGGACAGGAGTTACAATGAGCAGTTCTTC,CASSSPRDRSYNEQFF
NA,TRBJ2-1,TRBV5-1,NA,TGCGCCAGCAGCTTGGGACAAGAGCAGTTCTTC,CASSLGQEQFF
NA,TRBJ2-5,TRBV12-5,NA,TGTGCTAGTGCTAGGCTAGGGGCTCCGCAAGAGACCCAGTACTTC,CASARLGAPQETQYF
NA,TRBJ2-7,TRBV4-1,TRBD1,TGCGCCAGCAGCCTGAGGACAGGGAGTGACGAGCAGTACTTC,CASSLRTGSDEQYF
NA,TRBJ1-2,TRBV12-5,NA,TGTGCTAGTGGTTTAGGTACAGGGCCCTATGGCTACACCTTC,CASGLGTGPYGYTF
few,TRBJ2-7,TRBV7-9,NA,TGTGCCAGCAGCCGACACGGGGACGAGCAGTACTTC,CASSRHGDEQYF
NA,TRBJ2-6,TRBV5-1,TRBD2,TGCGCCAGCAGCTTGCCCCGGGGGGCTGGGGCCAACGTCCTGACTTTC,CASSLPRGAGANVLTF
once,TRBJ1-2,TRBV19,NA,TGTGCCAGTAGTGTTCAAGGGGTTCTTAACTATGGCTACACCTTC,CASSVQGVLNYGYTF
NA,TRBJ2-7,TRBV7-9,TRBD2,TGTGCCAGCAGCTTAGCGAGGGGTCTAGCGGGGGAGCAGTACTTC,CASSLARGLAGEQYF
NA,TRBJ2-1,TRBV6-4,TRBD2,TGTGCCAGCAGTACCAAGCGGGAGGGGCCGCAGTTCTTC,CASSTKREGPQFF
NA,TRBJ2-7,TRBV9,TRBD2,TGTGCCAGCAGCGGGAGTAGCGGGAGGGCCTCTAACGAGCAGTACTTC,CASSGSSGRASNEQYF
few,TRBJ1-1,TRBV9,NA,TGTGCCAGCAGCGTAGGACTCTACGGTGGCGACACTGAAGCTTTCTTT,CASSVGLYGGDTEAFF
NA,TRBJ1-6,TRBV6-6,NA,TGTGCCAGCAGTTACCCTGAGGATAATTCACCCCTCCACTTT,CASSYPEDNSPLHF
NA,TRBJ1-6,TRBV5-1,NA,TGCGCCAGCAGGGACGGGGTCGTCTCTAATTCACCCCTCCACTTT,CASRDGVVSNSPLHF
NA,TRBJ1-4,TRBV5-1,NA,TGCGCCAGCAGTCGTACGGGGGGGCCTGGTGAAAAACTGTTTTTT,CASSRTGGPGEKLFF
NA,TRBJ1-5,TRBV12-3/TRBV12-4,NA,TGTGCCAGCAGTCTCGCGTTCCAGCCCCAGCATTTT,CASSLAFQPQHF
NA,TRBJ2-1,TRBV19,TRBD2,TGTGCCAGTAGTATAAGAGGGGGGGGACACGGATCTTCTAGCGGGACTTACAATGAGCAGTTCTTC,CASSIRGGGHGSSSGTYNEQFF
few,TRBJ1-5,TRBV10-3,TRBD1,TGTGCCATCAGTGGACAGGGTGGCAATCAGCCCCAGCATTTT,CAISGQGGNQPQHF
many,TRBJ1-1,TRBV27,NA,TGTGCCAGCAGTTTAGGCCGGAACACTGAAGCTTTCTTT,CASSLGRNTEAFF
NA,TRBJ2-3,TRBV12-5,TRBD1,TGTGCTAGTGGTCCGGGACAGGGTCGCTCAGATACGCAGTATTTT,CASGPGQGRSDTQYF
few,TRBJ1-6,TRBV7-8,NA,TGTGCCAGCAGCTTAGGTGGAGGGACGGGTAATTCACCCCTCCACTTT,CASSLGGGTGNSPLHF
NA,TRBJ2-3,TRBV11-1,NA,TGTGCCAGCAGCTTAGCCCGCACTAGTTGGGATACGCAGTATTTT,CASSLARTSWDTQYF